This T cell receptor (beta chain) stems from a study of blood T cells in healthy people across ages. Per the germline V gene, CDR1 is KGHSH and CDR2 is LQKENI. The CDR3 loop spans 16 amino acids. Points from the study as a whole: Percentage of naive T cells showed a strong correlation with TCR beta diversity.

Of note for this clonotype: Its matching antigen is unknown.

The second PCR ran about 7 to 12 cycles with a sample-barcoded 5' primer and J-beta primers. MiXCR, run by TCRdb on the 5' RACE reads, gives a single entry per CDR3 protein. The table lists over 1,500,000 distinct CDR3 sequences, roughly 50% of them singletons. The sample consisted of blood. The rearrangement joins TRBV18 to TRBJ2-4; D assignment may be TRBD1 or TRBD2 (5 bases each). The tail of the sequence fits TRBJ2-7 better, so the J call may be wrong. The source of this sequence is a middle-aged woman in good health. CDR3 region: CASSPPGTSSLFEQYF. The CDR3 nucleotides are TGTGCCAGCTCACCGCCAGGGACGTCCTCGCTCTTCGAGCAGTACTTC.